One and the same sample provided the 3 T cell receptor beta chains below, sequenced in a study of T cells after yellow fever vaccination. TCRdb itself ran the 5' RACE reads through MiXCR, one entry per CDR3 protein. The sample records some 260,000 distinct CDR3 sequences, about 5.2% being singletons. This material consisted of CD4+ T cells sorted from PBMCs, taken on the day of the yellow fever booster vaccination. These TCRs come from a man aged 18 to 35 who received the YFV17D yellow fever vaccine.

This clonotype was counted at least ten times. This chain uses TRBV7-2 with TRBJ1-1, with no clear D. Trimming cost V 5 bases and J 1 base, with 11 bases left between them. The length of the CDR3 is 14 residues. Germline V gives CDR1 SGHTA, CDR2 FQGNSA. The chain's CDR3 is CASSTRLKNTEAFF. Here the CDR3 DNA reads TGTGCCAGCAGCACTCGCCTCAAGAACACTGAAGCTTTCTTT. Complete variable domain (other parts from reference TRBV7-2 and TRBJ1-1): GAGVSQSPSNKVTEKGKDVELRCDPISGHTALYWYRQSLGQGLEFLIYFQGNSAPDKSGLPSDRFSAERTGGSVSTLTIQRTQQEDSAVYLCASSTRLKNTEAFFGQGTRLTVV.

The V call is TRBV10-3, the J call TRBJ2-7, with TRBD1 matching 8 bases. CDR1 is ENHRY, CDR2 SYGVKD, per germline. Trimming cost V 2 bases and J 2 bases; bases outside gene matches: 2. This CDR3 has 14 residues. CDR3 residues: CAISEQGQAYEQYV. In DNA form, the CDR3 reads TGTGCCATCAGTGAGCAGGGACAGGCCTACGAGCAGTACGTC.

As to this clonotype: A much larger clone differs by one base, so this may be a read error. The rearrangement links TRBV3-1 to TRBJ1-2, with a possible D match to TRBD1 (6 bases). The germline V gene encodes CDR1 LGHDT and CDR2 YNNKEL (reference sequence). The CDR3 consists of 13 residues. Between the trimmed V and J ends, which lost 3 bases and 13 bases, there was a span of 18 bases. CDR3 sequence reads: CASSHSGDRLGTF. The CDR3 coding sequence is TGTGCCAGCAGCCACAGTGGAGACAGGCTAGGCACCTTC.